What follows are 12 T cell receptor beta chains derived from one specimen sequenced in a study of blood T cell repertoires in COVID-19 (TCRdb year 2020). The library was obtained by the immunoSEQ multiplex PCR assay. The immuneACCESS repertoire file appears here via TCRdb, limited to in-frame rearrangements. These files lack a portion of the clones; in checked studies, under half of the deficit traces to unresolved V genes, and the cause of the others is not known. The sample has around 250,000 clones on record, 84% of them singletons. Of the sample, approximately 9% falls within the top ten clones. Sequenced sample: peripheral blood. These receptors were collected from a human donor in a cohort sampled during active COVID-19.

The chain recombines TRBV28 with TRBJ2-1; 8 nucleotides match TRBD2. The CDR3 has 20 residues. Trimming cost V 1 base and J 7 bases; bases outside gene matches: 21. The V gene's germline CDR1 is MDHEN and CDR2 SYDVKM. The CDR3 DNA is TGTGCCAGCAGTTTATACCCCCGTTTTTGGGAAGCGGGGGATAGGAATGAGCAGTTCTTC. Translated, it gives CASSLYPRFWEAGDRNEQFF.

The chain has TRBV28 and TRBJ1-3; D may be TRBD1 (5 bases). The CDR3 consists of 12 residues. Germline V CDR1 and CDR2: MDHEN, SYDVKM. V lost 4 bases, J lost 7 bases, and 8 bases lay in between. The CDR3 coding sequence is TGTGCCAGCAGTTCAGGGTCCAACACCATATATTTT. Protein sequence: CASSSGSNTIYF.

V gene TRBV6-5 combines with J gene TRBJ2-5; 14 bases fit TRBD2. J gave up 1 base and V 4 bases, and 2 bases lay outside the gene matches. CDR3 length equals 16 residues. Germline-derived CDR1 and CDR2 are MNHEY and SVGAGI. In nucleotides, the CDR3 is TGTGCCAGCAGTTCGACTAGCGGGGGGGTCCAAGAGACCCAGTACTTC. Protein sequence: CASSSTSGGVQETQYF.

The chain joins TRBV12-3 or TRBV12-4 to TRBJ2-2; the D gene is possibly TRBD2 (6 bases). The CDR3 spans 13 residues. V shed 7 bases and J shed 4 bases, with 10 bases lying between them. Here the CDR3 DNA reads TGTGCCAGCAAGGACTACCCCACCGGGGAGCTGTTTTTT. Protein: CASKDYPTGELFF.

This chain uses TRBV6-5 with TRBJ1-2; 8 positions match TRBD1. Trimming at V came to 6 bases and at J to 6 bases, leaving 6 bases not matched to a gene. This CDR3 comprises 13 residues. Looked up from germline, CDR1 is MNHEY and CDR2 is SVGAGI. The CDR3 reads CASRITGGNGYTF. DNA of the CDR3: TGTGCCAGCAGGATTACAGGGGGGAATGGCTACACCTTC.

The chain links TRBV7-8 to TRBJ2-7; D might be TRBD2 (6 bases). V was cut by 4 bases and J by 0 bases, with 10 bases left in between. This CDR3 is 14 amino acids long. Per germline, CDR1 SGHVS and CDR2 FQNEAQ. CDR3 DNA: TGTGCCAGCAGCTCTCGACTAGGCTCCTACGAGCAGTACTTC. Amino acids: CASSSRLGSYEQYF.

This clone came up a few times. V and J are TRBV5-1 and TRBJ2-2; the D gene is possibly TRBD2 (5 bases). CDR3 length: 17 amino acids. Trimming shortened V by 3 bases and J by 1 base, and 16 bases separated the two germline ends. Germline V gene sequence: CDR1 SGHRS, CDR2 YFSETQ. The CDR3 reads CASSYSTTAGNTGELFF. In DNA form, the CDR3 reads TGCGCCAGCAGCTACTCAACTACCGCGGGGAACACCGGGGAGCTGTTTTTT.

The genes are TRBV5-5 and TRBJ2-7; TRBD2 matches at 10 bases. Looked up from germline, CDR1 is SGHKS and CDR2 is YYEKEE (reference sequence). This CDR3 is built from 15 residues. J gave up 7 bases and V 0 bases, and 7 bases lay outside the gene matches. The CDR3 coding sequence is TGTGCCAGCAGCTTGGGTAGCGGGAGGCTTTGGGAGCAGTACTTC. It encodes CASSLGSGRLWEQYF.

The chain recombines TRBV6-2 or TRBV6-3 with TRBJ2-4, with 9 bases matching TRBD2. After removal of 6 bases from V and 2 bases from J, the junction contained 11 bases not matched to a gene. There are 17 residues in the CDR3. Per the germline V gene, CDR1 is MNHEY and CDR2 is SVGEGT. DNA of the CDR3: TGTGCCAGCAGCCCCGCGGGCGGGGGGGCTACCAAAAACATTCAGTACTTC. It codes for CASSPAGGGATKNIQYF.

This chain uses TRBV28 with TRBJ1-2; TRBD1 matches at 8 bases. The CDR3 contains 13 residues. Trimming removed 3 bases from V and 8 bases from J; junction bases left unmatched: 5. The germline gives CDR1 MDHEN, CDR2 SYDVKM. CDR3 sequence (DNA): TGTGCCAGCAGTTTGGACAGGGTAGGAGGCTACACCTTC. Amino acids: CASSLDRVGGYTF.

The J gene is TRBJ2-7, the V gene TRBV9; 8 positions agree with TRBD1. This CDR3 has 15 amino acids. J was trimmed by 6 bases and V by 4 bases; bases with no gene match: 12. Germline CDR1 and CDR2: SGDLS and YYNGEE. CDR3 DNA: TGTGCCAGCAGCTATACCGGACAGGGTCTTGGCGAGCAGTACTTC. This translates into CASSYTGQGLGEQYF.

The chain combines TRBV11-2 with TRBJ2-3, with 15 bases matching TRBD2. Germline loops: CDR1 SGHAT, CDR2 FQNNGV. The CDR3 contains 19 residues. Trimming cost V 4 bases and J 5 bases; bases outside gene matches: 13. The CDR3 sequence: CASSYSPGLAGGPGDTQYF. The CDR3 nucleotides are TGTGCCAGCAGCTACTCCCCGGGACTAGCGGGAGGCCCAGGAGATACGCAGTATTTT.